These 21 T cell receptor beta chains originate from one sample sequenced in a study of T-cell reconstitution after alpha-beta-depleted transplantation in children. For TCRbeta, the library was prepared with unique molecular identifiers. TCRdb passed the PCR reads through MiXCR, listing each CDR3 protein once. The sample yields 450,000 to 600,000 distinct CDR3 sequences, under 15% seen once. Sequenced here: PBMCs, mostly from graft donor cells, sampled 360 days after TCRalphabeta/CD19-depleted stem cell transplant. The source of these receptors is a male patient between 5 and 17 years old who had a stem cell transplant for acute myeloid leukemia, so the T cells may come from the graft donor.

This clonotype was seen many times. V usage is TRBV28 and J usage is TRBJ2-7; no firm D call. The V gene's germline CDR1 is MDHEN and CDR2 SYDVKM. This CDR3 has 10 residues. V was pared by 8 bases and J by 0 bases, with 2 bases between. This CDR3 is CASGSYEQYF. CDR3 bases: TGTGCCAGCGGCTCCTACGAGCAGTACTTC.

The CDR3, as DNA: TGTGCCAGCTCCCGCGAATTTGCGAGTGGGACAATTTACAATGAGCAGTTCTTC. This translates into CASSREFASGTIYNEQFF. The V and J genes are TRBV18 and TRBJ2-1; a possible D gene is TRBD1 (6 bases). CDR3 length: 18 amino acids. CDR1 is KGHSH and CDR2 is LQKENI in the germline V gene. With 6 bases removed from V and 4 bases from J, the gap between germline ends came to 25 bases.

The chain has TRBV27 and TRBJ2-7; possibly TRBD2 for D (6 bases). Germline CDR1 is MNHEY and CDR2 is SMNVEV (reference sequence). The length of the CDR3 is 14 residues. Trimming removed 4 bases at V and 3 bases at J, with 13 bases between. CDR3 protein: CASSWMEGHYEQYF. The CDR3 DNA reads TGTGCCAGCAGTTGGATGGAGGGCCACTACGAGCAGTACTTC.

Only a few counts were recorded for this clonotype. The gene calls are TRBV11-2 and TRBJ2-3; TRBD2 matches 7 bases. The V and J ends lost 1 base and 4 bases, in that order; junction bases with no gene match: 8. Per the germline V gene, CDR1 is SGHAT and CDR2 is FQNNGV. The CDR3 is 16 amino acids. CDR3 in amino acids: CASSLVRWEGADTQYF. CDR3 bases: TGTGCCAGCAGCTTAGTTCGGTGGGAGGGAGCAGATACGCAGTATTTT.

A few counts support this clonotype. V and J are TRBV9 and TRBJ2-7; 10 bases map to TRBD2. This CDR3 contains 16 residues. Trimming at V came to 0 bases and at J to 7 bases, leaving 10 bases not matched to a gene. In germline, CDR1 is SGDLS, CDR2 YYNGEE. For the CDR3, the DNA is TGTGCCAGCAGCGTAGAGGGCCTAGCGGGAGAAGAGGAGCAGTACTTC. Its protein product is CASSVEGLAGEEEQYF. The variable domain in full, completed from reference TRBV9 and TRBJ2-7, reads DSGVTQTPKHLITATGQRVTLRCSPRSGDLSVYWYQQSLDQGLQFLIQYYNGEERAKGNILERFSAQQFPDLHSELNLSSLELGDSALYFCASSVEGLAGEEEQYFGPGTRLTVT.

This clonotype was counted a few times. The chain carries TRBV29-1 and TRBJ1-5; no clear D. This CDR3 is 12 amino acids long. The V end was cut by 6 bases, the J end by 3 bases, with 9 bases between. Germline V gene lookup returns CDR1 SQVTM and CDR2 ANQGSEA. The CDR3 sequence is CSVLVHNQPQHF. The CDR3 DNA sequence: TGCAGCGTCCTGGTCCACAATCAGCCCCAGCATTTT.

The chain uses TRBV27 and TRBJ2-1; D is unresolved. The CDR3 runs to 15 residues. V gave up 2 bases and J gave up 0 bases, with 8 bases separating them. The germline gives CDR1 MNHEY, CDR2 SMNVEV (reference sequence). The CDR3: CASSLRSRSYNEQFF. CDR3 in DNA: TGTGCCAGCAGTTTAAGGTCCCGCTCCTACAATGAGCAGTTCTTC.

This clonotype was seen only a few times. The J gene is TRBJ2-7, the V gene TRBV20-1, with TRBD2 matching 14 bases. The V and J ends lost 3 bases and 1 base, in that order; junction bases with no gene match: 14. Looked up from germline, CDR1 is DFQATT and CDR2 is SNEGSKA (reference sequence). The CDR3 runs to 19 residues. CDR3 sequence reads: CSASGKGLAGVRRSYEQYF. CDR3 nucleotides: TGCAGTGCTAGTGGGAAGGGACTAGCGGGAGTAAGACGGTCCTACGAGCAGTACTTC.

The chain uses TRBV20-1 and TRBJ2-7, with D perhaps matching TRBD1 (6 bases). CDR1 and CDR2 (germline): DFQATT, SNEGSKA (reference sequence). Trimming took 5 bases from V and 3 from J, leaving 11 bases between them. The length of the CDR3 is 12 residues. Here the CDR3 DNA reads TGCAGTGCTCCAGGACAGTTCTACGAGCAGTACTTC. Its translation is CSAPGQFYEQYF.

CDR3 protein: CASSWRGGPETQYF. The DNA for the CDR3 is TGTGCCAGCAGCTGGAGGGGAGGGCCAGAGACCCAGTACTTC. V usage is TRBV11-2 and J usage is TRBJ2-5; 7 nucleotides match TRBD2. V dropped 4 bases and J dropped 4; count of bases not matched to a gene: 6. Germline V gene data show CDR1 as SGHAT and CDR2 as FQNNGV. There are 14 residues in the CDR3.

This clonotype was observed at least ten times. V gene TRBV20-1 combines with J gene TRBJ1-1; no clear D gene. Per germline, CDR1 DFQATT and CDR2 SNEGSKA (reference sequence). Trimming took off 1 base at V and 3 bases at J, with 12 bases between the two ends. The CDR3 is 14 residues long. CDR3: CSARVPRGYTEAFF. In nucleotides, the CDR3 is TGCAGTGCTAGAGTCCCTCGGGGTTACACTGAAGCTTTCTTT.

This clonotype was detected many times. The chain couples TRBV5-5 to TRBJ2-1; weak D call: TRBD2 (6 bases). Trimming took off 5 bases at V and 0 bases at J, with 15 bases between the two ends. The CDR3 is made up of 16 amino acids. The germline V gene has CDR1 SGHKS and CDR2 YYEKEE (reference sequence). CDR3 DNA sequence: TGTGCCAGCAGTAACACGCGGGATCGCTCCTACAATGAGCAGTTCTTC. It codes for CASSNTRDRSYNEQFF.

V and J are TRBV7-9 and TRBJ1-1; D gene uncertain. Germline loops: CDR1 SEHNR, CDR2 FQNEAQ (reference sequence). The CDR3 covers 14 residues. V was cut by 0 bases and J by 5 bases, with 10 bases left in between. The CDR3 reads CASSLARRRTEAFF. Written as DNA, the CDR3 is TGTGCCAGCAGCTTAGCTCGCAGGAGGACTGAAGCTTTCTTT.

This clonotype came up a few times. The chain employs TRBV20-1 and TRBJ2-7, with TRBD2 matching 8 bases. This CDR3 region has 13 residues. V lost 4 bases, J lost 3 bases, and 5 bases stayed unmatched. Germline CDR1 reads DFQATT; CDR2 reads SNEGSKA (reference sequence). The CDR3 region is CSATTSEIYEQYF. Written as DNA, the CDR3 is TGCAGTGCTACGACTAGCGAGATCTACGAGCAGTACTTC.

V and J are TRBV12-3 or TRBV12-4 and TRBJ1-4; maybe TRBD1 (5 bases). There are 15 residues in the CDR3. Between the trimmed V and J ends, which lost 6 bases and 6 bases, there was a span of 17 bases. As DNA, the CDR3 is TGTGCCAGCAGGCCCACCGGGGGAGGAGATGAAAAACTGTTTTTT. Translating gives CASRPTGGGDEKLFF.

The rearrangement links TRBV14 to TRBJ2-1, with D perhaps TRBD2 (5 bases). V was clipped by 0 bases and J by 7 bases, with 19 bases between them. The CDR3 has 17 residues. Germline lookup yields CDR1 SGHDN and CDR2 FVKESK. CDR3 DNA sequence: TGTGCCAGCAGCCAAGATTACGGGATCCCCGCTCGGAATGAGCAGTTCTTC. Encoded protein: CASSQDYGIPARNEQFF.

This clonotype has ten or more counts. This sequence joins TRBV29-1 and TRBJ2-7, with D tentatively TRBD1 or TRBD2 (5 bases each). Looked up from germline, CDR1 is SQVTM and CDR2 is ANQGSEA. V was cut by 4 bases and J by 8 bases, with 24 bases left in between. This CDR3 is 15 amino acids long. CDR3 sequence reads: CSVVGSAWGPAQQYF. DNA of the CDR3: TGCAGCGTTGTCGGGTCAGCATGGGGACCCGCGCAGCAGTACTTC.

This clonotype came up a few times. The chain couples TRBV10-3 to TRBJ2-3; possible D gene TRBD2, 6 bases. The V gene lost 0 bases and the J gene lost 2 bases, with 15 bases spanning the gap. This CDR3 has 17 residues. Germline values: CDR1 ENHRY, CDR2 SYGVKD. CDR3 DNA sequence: TGTGCCATCAGTGAGTCCACCCCGGGAGCCCCCACAGATACGCAGTATTTT. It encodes CAISESTPGAPTDTQYF.

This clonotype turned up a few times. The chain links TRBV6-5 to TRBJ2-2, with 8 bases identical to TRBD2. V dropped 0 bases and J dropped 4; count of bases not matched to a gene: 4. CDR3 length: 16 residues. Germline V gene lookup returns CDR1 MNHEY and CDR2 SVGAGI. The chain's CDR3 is CASSYSSSGSTGELFF. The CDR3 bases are TGTGCCAGCAGTTACTCTTCTAGCGGGTCCACCGGGGAGCTGTTTTTT.

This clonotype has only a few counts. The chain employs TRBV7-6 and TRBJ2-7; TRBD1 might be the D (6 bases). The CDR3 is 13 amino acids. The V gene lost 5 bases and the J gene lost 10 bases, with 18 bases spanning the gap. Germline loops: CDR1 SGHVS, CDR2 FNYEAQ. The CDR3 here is CASSLGEDSRQYF. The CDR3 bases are TGTGCCAGCAGCCTCGGAGAGGACAGTCGACAGTACTTC.

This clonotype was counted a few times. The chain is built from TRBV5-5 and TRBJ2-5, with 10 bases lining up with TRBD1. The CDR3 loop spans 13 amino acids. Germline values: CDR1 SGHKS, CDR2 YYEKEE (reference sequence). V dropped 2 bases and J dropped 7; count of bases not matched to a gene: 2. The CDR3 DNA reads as TGTGCCAGCAGCTTCGGGGACAGGGGGACCCAGTACTTC. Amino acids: CASSFGDRGTQYF.